These T cell receptor beta chains were read from a single sample in a study of T-cell reconstitution after alpha-beta-depleted transplantation in children. TCRdb itself ran the PCR reads through MiXCR, one entry per CDR3 protein. The repertoire holds about 480,000 distinct CDR3 sequences, with around 13% as singletons. The input for sequencing was PBMCs from the stem cell graft donor, taken from the stem cell graft. These receptors all stem from a human donor who donated a stem cell graft to a child with combined immunodeficiency. Each CDR3 is given with its conserved first and last residue. The D gene is left open where the match is weak. The size entry is marked missing in some rows and otherwise reads once, few, many or a size class.

j_call d_call v_call clone_size cdr3_nt cdr3_aa
TRBJ2-3 - TRBV27 - TGTGCCAGCAGTTTCCTAGGACAGTACAAGAGGGGCAATCAGCCCCAGTATTTT CASSFLGQYKRGNQPQYF
TRBJ1-5 - TRBV6-4 - TGTGCCAGCCGGGGGGCCCAGCATTTT CASRGAQHF
TRBJ2-7 - TRBV20-1 - TGCAGTGCCCCCCGCCAGTTCTCCGAGGGGTCCTACGAGCAGTACTTC CSAPRQFSEGSYEQYF
TRBJ2-1 - TRBV6-4 many TGTGCCAGCAGTGACGCGGACTCCAATGAGCAGTTCTTC CASSDADSNEQFF
TRBJ2-3 - TRBV11-2 - TGTGCCAGCAGCGGCAGCGGTCCGGATACGCAGTATTTT CASSGSGPDTQYF
TRBJ2-2 - TRBV12-3/TRBV12-4 many TGTGCCAGCAGATGGGACACGTCGAACACCGGGGAGCTGTTTTTT CASRWDTSNTGELFF
TRBJ2-1 TRBD2 TRBV11-3 many TGTGCCAGCAGCTTCCCGCCTAGCGGGAGAGTGGGTTCGACCTACAATGAGCAGTTCTTC CASSFPPSGRVGSTYNEQFF
TRBJ1-1 - TRBV12-3/TRBV12-4 - TGTGCCAGCAGTTTTGGCCGAGCGGGACATCTAAACACTGAAGCTTTCTTT CASSFGRAGHLNTEAFF
TRBJ2-7 TRBD1 TRBV29-1 few TGCAGCGTTGTTACAGGGGGCCACGAGCAGTACTTC CSVVTGGHEQYF
TRBJ2-1 TRBD1 TRBV10-3 few TGTGCCATCAGAACTTGGGGCAGGGGGAATGAGCAGTTCTTC CAIRTWGRGNEQFF
TRBJ2-5 - TRBV12-3/TRBV12-4 few TGTGCCAGCACCTACAGGGCACGGGAGACCCAGTACTTC CASTYRARETQYF
TRBJ2-5 - TRBV20-1 many TGCAGTGCCTTAGAGTCGGCCCTACCCCAAGAGACCCAGTACTTC CSALESALPQETQYF
TRBJ2-3 TRBD2 TRBV10-2 many TGCGCCAGCAGCCTCGCTAGCGGGAGTGGATGGGGCACAGATACGCAGTATTTT CASSLASGSGWGTDTQYF
TRBJ2-6 - TRBV6-2/TRBV6-3 - TGTGCCAGCAGTTACTCGATGGGCGGGTCTGGGGCCAACGTCCTGACTTTC CASSYSMGGSGANVLTF
TRBJ1-4 TRBD1 TRBV9 - TGTGCCAGCAGCGCTGAATTGACCGGGACAGGGGTCGGAAAACTGTTTTTT CASSAELTGTGVGKLFF
TRBJ2-5 TRBD2 TRBV12-3/TRBV12-4 - TGTGCCAGCATGTTTGGACCAGCGGGAGAAGAGACCCAGTACTTC CASMFGPAGEETQYF
TRBJ2-1 TRBD2 TRBV11-1 many TGTGCCAGCAGCCTATCCCGGACTAGCGGGAGGGGCTACAATGAGCAGTTCTTC CASSLSRTSGRGYNEQFF
TRBJ2-2 - TRBV30 - TGTGCCTTCCCCCGGGGGCGTAGCACCGGGGAGCTGTTTTTT CAFPRGRSTGELFF
TRBJ1-6 TRBD1 TRBV6-5 few TGTGCCAGCAGTTACAGACAGGGTTGGGGTTCACCCCTCCACTTT CASSYRQGWGSPLHF
TRBJ1-2 - TRBV12-3/TRBV12-4 few TGTGCCAGCAGTCTGAATACTCTGAATGGCTACACCTTC CASSLNTLNGYTF
TRBJ1-2 TRBD1 TRBV29-1 - TGCAGCGTTGGGACAGGGGGCGTTCATGGCTACACCTTC CSVGTGGVHGYTF
TRBJ2-1 TRBD1 TRBV7-8 few TGTGCCAGCAGCTTCGGACAGGGGGGGGGCAATGAGCAGTTCTTC CASSFGQGGGNEQFF
TRBJ1-2 - TRBV2 - TGTGGGGGAGACTATGGCTACACCTTC CGGDYGYTF
TRBJ2-5 - TRBV20-1 few TGCAGTGCTGACGGGAGCGGAAGAGAGACCCAGTACTTC CSADGSGRETQYF
TRBJ2-2 TRBD2 TRBV2 few TGTGCCAGCAGGGGACTAGCGGGTATGATCGGGGAGCTGTTTTTT CASRGLAGMIGELFF
TRBJ2-1 - TRBV7-6 few TGTGCCAGCAGCCTCCGGGACACCTATGAGCAGTTCTTC CASSLRDTYEQFF